Included here is one T cell receptor beta chain sequence, with context. Its specificity is not known. Different DNA sequences within this sample yield the same CDR3. This sample was included in a study of shared clonotypes between healthy human individuals. Study-wide results and limits: Large sequencing depth failed to make sorted-subset sequencing complete, rarefaction showed.

All donors were healthy HIV-negative adults lacking recent acute infections or vaccinations. The study separated CD4+ cells into CD45RA+ naive and CD45RA-negative memory subsets. The CDR3 consists of 16 residues. Germline CDR1 reads KGHSH; CDR2 reads LQKENI. V dropped 2 bases and J dropped 2; count of bases not matched to a gene: 4. Several immunoSEQ 96-well plates shared each subset's DNA, each plate a replicate. Using immunoSEQ multiplex PCR, the repertoire was profiled, and TCRdb retains in-frame clones only, with some absent. This table has 2 million to 2.5 million clones, around 92% appearing once.

The material sequenced was naive CD4+ T cells from PBMCs. Subset noted: CD45RA+ positively selected. The V call is TRBV18, the J call TRBJ2-1; 9 bases match TRBD2. The clonotype originates from a man aged 18 to 30 in good health. Some clones in this sample may be carry-over from other donors' samples. CDR3 nucleotides: TGTGCCAGCTCACCAGGCGCGGGAGGGACCTACAATGAGCAGTTCTTC. Amino acid sequence: CASSPGAGGTYNEQFF.